This record covers a single T cell receptor beta chain. The sample belongs to a study of blood T cell repertoires in COVID-19. About the research overall: PBMCs, B-cell-depleted T cells, or T cells were the source of the cDNA or gDNA that made up the material.

The method was immunoSEQ multiplex PCR; TCRdb's version includes in-frame clones alone and lacks a portion of them. The sample lists roughly 250,000 clones, 88% occurring once. The CDR3 runs to 16 residues. V lost 3 bases to trimming and J lost 9 bases; unmatched junction nucleotides: 5. Germline V gene sequence: CDR1 SGHVS, CDR2 FQNEAQ. All enrollees were about 18 to 89 years old and from approximately 25 US areas. The genes are TRBV7-8 and TRBJ2-1; 16 bases fit TRBD2. The sequenced material came from PBMCs or T cells enriched from blood (not recorded which). The TCR comes from a woman between 40 and 55 years old with acute COVID-19. The CDR3 loop is CASSFPGTSGRGEQFF. Written as DNA, the CDR3 is TGTGCCAGCAGCTTTCCCGGGACTAGCGGGAGGGGTGAGCAGTTCTTC.